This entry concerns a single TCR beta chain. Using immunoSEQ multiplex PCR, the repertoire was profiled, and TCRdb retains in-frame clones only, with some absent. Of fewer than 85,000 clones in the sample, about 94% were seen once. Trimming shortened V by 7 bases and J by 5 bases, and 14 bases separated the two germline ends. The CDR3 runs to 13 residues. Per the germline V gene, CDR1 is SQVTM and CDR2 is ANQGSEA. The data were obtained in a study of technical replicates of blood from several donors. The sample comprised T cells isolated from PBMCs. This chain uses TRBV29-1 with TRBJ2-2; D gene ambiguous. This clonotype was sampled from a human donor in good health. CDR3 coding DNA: TGCAGCGGTGGAAGCGTGAAAACCGGGGAGCTGTTTTTT. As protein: CSGGSVKTGELFF.